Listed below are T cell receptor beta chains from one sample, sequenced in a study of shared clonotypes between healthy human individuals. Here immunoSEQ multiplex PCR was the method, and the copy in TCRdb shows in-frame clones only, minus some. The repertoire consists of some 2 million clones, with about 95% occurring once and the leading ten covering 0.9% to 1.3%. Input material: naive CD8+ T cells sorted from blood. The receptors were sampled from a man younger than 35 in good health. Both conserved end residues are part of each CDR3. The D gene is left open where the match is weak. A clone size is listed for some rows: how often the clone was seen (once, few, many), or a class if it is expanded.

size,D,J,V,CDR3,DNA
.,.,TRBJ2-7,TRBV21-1,CASRAGGAYEQYF,TGTGCCAGCAGAGCAGGGGGAGCCTACGAGCAGTACTTC
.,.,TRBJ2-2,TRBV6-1,CASSEMETANTGELFF,TGTGCCAGCAGTGAAATGGAAACAGCGAACACCGGGGAGCTGTTTTTT
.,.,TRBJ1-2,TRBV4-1,CASSLKDGNNYGYTF,TGCGCCAGCAGCCTTAAAGACGGGAATAACTATGGCTACACCTTC
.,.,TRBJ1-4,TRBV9,CASSVEGRGEKLFF,TGTGCCAGCAGCGTGGAGGGGCGTGGGGAAAAACTGTTTTTT
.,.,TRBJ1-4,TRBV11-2,CASSLEGVDEKLFF,TGTGCCAGCAGCTTAGAGGGGGTCGATGAAAAACTGTTTTTT
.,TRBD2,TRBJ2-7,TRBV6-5,CASSWTSGGVEQYF,TGTGCCAGCAGCTGGACTAGCGGGGGGGTCGAGCAGTACTTC
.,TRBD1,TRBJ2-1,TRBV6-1,CASRRFRDRVNEQFF,TGTGCCAGCAGACGCTTCCGGGACAGGGTCAATGAGCAGTTCTTC
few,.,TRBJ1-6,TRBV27,CASSEGPYNSPLHF,TGTGCCAGCAGTGAGGGACCCTATAATTCACCCCTCCACTTT
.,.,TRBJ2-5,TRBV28,CASSPPSPLPIQETQYF,TGTGCCAGCAGCCCGCCCTCCCCCCTGCCCATACAAGAGACCCAGTACTTC
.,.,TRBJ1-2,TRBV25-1,CASSLLGDYGYTF,TGTGCCAGCAGCCTCCTAGGGGACTATGGCTACACCTTC
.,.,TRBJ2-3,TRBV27,CASSLWDQGWDTQYF,TGTGCCAGCAGTTTATGGGACCAAGGGTGGGATACGCAGTATTTT
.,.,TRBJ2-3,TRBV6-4,CASSEGARSTDTQYF,TGTGCCAGCAGTGAAGGAGCACGTAGCACAGATACGCAGTATTTT
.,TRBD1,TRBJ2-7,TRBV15,CATSRDRDRSSYEQYF,TGTGCCACCAGCAGGGACCGGGACAGGAGCTCCTACGAGCAGTACTTC
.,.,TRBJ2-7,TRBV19,CASSMIRGEQYF,TGTGCCAGTAGTATGATTAGAGGCGAGCAGTACTTC
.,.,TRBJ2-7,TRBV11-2,CASSLPGPYEQYF,TGTGCCAGCAGCTTACCGGGGCCCTACGAGCAGTACTTC
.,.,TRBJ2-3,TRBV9,CASSTGHREGITDTQYF,TGTGCCAGCAGCACGGGACACCGAGAGGGGATAACAGATACGCAGTATTTT
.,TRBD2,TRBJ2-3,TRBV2,CASTERGLSTDTQYF,TGTGCCAGCACCGAGCGGGGCCTTAGCACAGATACGCAGTATTTT
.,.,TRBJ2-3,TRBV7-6,CASSLVLARTDTQYF,TGTGCCAGCAGCTTAGTTTTAGCGCGCACAGATACGCAGTATTTT
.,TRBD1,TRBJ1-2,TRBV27,CASSVRTGGEGYTF,TGTGCCAGCAGTGTACGAACAGGGGGCGAAGGCTACACCTTC
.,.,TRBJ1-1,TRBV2,CASSEYRGLNTEAFF,TGTGCCAGCAGTGAATATAGGGGACTCAACACTGAAGCTTTCTTT
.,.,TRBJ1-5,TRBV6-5,CASSPGPEGPQHF,TGTGCCAGCAGTCCCGGGCCCGAGGGGCCCCAGCATTTT
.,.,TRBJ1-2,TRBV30,CAWIGGDYGYTF,TGTGCCTGGATAGGGGGTGACTATGGCTACACCTTC
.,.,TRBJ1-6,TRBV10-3,CAIGHEILHF,TGTGCCATCGGGCACGAGATACTCCACTTT
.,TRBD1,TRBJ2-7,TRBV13,CASSPWDSSYEQYF,TGTGCCAGCAGCCCCTGGGACAGCTCCTACGAGCAGTACTTC
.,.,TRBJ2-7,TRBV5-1,CASSYHRTSYEQYF,TGCGCCAGCAGCTATCACCGGACCTCCTACGAGCAGTACTTC
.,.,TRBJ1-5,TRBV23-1,CARGVQLDQPQHF,TGCGCCAGAGGGGTACAGCTAGATCAGCCCCAGCATTTT
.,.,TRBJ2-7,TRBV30,CAWSSKQGTYEQYF,TGTGCCTGGAGTTCAAAACAGGGAACCTACGAGCAGTACTTC
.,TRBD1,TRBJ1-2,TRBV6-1,CASRGQGGYGYTF,TGTGCCAGCAGGGGACAGGGTGGCTATGGCTACACCTTC
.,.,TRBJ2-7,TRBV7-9,CASSLLGPYEQYF,TGTGCCAGCAGCCTCCTAGGTCCTTACGAGCAGTACTTC
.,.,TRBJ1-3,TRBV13,CASSLGGNSGNTIYF,TGTGCCAGCAGCTTAGGGGGTAACTCTGGAAACACCATATATTTT
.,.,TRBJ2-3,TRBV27,CASSLIPPGADTQYF,TGTGCCAGCAGTTTAATACCTCCCGGGGCAGATACGCAGTATTTT
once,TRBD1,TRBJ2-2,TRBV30,CAWSQTGSGELFF,TGTGCCTGGAGTCAGACAGGGTCCGGGGAGCTGTTTTTT
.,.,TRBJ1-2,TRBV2,CASSEEVGDSRFGYTF,TGTGCCAGCAGCGAGGAAGTAGGGGATTCTCGGTTTGGCTACACCTTC
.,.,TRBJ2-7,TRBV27,CASTAGTKGEQYF,TGTGCCAGCACCGCCGGGACAAAAGGCGAGCAGTACTTC
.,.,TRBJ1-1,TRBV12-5,CASGVAGAGGTEAFF,TGTGCTAGTGGGGTGGCGGGGGCCGGGGGCACTGAAGCTTTCTTT
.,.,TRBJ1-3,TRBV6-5,CASEEGTIYF,TGTGCCAGCGAAGAGGGAACCATATATTTT
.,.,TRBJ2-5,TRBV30,CAWSGRPVETQYF,TGTGCCTGGAGTGGACGACCTGTCGAGACCCAGTACTTC
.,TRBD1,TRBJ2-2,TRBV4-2,CASSQPDGQEDTGELFF,TGTGCCAGCAGCCAACCTGATGGACAGGAAGACACCGGGGAGCTGTTTTTT
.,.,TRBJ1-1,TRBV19,CASSIAGMGGTEAFF,TGTGCCAGTAGTATAGCCGGAATGGGCGGCACTGAAGCTTTCTTT
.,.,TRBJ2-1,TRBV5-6,CASSLQGRGYNEQFF,TGTGCCAGCAGTTTACAGGGAAGAGGCTACAATGAGCAGTTCTTC
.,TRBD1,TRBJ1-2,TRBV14,CASSQMTGEYYGYTF,TGTGCCAGCAGCCAAATGACAGGGGAGTACTATGGCTACACCTTC
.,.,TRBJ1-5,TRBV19,CASSIDPGLNQPQHF,TGTGCCAGTAGTATAGATCCCGGTCTTAATCAGCCCCAGCATTTT
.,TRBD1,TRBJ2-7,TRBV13,CASSLGPSRTGFSEQYF,TGTGCCAGCAGCTTAGGCCCCTCCCGGACAGGGTTCTCCGAGCAGTACTTC
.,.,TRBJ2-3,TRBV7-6,CASSFIGSEADTQYF,TGTGCCAGCAGCTTTATCGGGAGTGAGGCAGATACGCAGTATTTT
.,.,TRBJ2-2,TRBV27,CASSLSSSGELFF,TGTGCCAGCAGTTTATCTTCAAGCGGGGAGCTGTTTTTT
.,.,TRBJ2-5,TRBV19,CASSINRETQYF,TGTGCCAGTAGTATCAACAGGGAGACCCAGTACTTC
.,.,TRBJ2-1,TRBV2,CASSEYAGYNEQFF,TGTGCCAGCAGTGAGTATGCGGGCTACAATGAGCAGTTCTTC
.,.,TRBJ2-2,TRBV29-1,CSVVLANTGELFF,TGCAGCGTTGTGCTCGCAAACACCGGGGAGCTGTTTTTT
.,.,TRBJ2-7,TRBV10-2,CASSDGSWEQYF,TGCGCCAGCAGTGACGGGTCTTGGGAGCAGTACTTC
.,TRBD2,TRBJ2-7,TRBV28,CASSLGLAGVPSPYEQYF,TGTGCCAGCAGTTTAGGACTAGCGGGGGTTCCCTCCCCCTACGAGCAGTACTTC